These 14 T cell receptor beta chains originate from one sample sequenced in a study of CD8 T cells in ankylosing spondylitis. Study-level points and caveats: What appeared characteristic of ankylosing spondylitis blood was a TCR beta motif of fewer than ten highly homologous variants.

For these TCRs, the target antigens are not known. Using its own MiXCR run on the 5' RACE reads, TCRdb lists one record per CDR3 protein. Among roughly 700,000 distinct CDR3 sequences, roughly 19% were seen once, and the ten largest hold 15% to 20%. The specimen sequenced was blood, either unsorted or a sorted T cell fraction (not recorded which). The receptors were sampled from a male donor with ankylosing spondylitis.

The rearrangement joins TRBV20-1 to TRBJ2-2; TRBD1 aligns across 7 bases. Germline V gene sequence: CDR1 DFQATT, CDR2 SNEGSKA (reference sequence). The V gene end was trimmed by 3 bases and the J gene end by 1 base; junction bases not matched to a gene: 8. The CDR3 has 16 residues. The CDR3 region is CSASGTQGLNTGELFF. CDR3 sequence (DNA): TGCAGTGCTAGCGGCACACAGGGGCTGAACACCGGGGAGCTGTTTTTT.

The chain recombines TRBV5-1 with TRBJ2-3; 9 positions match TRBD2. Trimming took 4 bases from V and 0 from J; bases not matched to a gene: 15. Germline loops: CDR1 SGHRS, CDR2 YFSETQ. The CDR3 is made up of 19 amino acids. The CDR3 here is CASSPGLAGETYSTDTQYF. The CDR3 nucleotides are TGCGCCAGCAGCCCGGGGTTAGCGGGAGAAACCTACAGCACAGATACGCAGTATTTT.

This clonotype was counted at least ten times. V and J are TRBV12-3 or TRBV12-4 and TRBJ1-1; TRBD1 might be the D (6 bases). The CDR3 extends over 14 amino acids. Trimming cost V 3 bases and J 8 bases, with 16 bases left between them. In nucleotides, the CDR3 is TGTGCCAGCAGTTTGGGGGGTCAACAGGGAGAAGCTTTCTTT. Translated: CASSLGGQQGEAFF.

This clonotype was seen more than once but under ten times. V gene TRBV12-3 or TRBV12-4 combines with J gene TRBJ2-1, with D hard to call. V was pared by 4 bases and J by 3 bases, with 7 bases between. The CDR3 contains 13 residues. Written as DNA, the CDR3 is TGTGCCAGCAGTTGGTCCCACTACAATGAGCAGTTCTTC. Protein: CASSWSHYNEQFF.

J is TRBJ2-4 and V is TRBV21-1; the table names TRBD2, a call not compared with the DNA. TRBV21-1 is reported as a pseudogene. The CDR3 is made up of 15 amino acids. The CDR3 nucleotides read TGTGCCAGTGCTAGATTCCGGGACGGGTGGAACATTCAGTACTTC. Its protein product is CASARFRDGWNIQYF.

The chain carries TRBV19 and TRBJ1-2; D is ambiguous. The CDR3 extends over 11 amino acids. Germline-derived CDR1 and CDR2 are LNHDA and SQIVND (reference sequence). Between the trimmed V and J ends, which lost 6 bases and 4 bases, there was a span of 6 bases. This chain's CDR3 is CASRESYGYTF. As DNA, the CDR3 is TGTGCCAGTAGGGAGAGCTATGGCTACACCTTC.

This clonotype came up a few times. For the CDR3, the DNA is TGTGCCAGCAGCCCGTTAGCGGGAGGGCCTGTTGGGAATATGTACGAGCAGTACTTC. Translated: CASSPLAGGPVGNMYEQYF. The genes are TRBV11-2 and TRBJ2-7, with 11 positions matching TRBD2. After removal of 5 bases from V and 4 bases from J, the junction contained 19 bases not matched to a gene. Germline loops: CDR1 SGHAT, CDR2 FQNNGV. The CDR3 totals 19 residues.

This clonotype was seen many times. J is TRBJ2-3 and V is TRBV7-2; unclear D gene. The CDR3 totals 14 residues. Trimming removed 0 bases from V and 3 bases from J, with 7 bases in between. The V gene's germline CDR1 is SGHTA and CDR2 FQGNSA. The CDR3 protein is CASSLAVETDTQYF. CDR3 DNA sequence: TGTGCCAGCAGCTTAGCGGTCGAGACAGATACGCAGTATTTT.

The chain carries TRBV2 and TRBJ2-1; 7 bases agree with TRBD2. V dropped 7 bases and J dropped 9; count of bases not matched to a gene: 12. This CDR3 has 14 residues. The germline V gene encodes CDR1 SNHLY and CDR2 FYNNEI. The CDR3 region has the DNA TGTGCCAGCACTCCGGGACTAATAACGAGTGAGCAGTTCTTC. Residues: CASTPGLITSEQFF.

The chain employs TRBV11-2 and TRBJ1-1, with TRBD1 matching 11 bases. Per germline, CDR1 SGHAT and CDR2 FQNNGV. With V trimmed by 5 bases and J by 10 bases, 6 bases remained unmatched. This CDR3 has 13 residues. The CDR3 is CASSPWDRGAAFF. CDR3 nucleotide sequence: TGTGCCAGCAGCCCATGGGACAGGGGGGCAGCTTTCTTT.

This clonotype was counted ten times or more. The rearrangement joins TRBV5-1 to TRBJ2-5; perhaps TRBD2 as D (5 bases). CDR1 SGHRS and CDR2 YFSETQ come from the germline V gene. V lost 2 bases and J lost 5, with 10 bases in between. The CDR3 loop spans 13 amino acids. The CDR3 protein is CASSLHGEETQYF. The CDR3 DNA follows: TGCGCCAGCAGCTTACACGGGGAGGAGACCCAGTACTTC.

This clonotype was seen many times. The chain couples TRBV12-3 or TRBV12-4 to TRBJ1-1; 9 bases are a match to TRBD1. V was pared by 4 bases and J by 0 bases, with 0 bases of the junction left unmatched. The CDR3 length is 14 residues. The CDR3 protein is CASSWTGVNTEAFF. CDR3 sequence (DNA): TGTGCCAGCAGTTGGACAGGGGTGAACACTGAAGCTTTCTTT.

CDR3: CASSPKTGWSYNSPLHF. The CDR3 coding sequence is TGTGCCAGCAGTCCCAAGACAGGGTGGTCCTATAATTCACCCCTCCACTTT. V is TRBV27 and J is TRBJ1-6, with 7 bases matching TRBD1. The germline V gene has CDR1 MNHEY and CDR2 SMNVEV (reference sequence). CDR3 size: 17 residues. V lost 5 bases, J lost 1 base, and 8 bases stayed unmatched.

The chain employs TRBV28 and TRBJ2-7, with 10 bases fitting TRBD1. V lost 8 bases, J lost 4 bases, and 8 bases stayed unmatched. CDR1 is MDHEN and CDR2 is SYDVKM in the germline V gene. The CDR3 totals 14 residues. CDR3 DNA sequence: TGTGCCAGCGTTGACAGGGGGCAGTCGTACGAGCAGTACTTC. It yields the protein CASVDRGQSYEQYF. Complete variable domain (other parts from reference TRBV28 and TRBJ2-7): DVKVTQSSRYLVKRTGEKVFLECVQDMDHENMFWYRQDPGLGLRLIYFSYDVKMKEKGDIPEGYSVSREKKERFSLILESASTNQTSMYLCASVDRGQSYEQYFGPGTRLTVT.